Following are 23 T cell receptor beta chains from one sample sequenced in a study of T cells in localized non-small cell lung cancer. Profiled with immunoSEQ multiplex PCR; TCRdb holds only in-frame clones, not every one. The profile shows tens of thousands of clones, around 87% of them singletons. This specimen was PBMCs, taken before any cancer treatment. These receptor sequences come from a man aged 35 to 69 with stage II squamous cell lung carcinoma.

The rearrangement uses TRBV19 and TRBJ1-6; D gene uncertain. The V end was cut by 5 bases, the J end by 3 bases, with 11 bases between. CDR1 is LNHDA, CDR2 SQIVND, per germline (reference sequence). The CDR3 length is 15 residues. CDR3 sequence reads: CASSPRTDYNSPLHF. CDR3 DNA: TGTGCCAGTAGTCCCCGGACGGACTATAATTCACCCCTCCACTTT. The full variable domain, its missing parts supplied by reference TRBV19 and TRBJ1-6, is DGGITQSPKYLFRKEGQNVTLSCEQNLNHDAMYWYRQDPGQGLRLIYYSQIVNDFQKGDIAEGYSVSREKKESFPLTVTSAQKNPTAFYLCASSPRTDYNSPLHFGNGTRLTVT.

J is TRBJ2-7 and V is TRBV27, with a tentative D call TRBD2 (6 bases). V lost 6 bases to trimming and J lost 3 bases, with 18 bases between them. CDR3 size: 15 residues. Germline assignment: CDR1 MNHEY and CDR2 SMNVEV (reference sequence). CDR3 sequence (DNA): TGTGCCAGCAGAGGCGGGGCAAGCAGTCTCTACGAGCAGTACTTC. It encodes CASRGGASSLYEQYF.

This clone was recorded only once. The rearrangement joins TRBV5-1 to TRBJ1-2; D is unresolved. The CDR3 has 14 amino acids. Per germline, CDR1 SGHRS and CDR2 YFSETQ. Trimming stripped 0 bases from V and 7 bases from J, with 13 bases between. DNA of the CDR3: TGCGCCAGCAGCTTGGGATCGGGGTCGGGTGGCTACACCTTC. As protein: CASSLGSGSGGYTF. Full variable domain (rest looked up from reference TRBV5-1 and TRBJ1-2): KAGVTQTPRYLIKTRGQQVTLSCSPISGHRSVSWYQQTPGQGLQFLFEYFSETQRNKGNFPGRFSGRQFSNSRSEMNVSTLELGDSALYLCASSLGSGSGGYTFGSGTRLTVV.

By proportion, this clone is large. The CDR3 DNA sequence: TGTGCCAGCAGCTTAAGGACCGGACAGGGCCACGAGCAGTACTTC. Translation gives CASSLRTGQGHEQYF. The chain recombines TRBV13 with TRBJ2-7; 8 nucleotides line up with TRBD1. Germline CDR1 reads PRHDT; CDR2 reads FYEKMQ (reference sequence). The CDR3 is 15 residues long. V lost 2 bases to trimming and J lost 5 bases; unmatched junction nucleotides: 8.

The chain joins TRBV5-1 to TRBJ1-3; 8 bases are shared with TRBD1. The length of the CDR3 is 16 residues. Germline V gene sequence: CDR1 SGHRS, CDR2 YFSETQ. J gave up 3 bases and V 4 bases, and 9 bases lay outside the gene matches. CDR3: CASSLFSGQVGNTIYF. CDR3 DNA sequence: TGCGCCAGCAGCCTTTTTTCGGGACAGGTTGGAAACACCATATATTTT.

The rearrangement links TRBV5-6 to TRBJ1-2; D may be TRBD1 (6 bases). Germline CDR1 reads SGHDT; CDR2 reads YYEEEE. The CDR3 sequence is 14 residues long. V lost 5 bases to trimming and J lost 4 bases, with 15 bases between them. Written as DNA, the CDR3 is TGTGCCAGCAGGGTGGAGGGGGTCGGCTATGGCTACACCTTC. Its protein is CASRVEGVGYGYTF.

The chain employs TRBV30 and TRBJ1-2; D gene ambiguous. V was trimmed by 1 base and J by 8 bases, leaving 17 bases between them. The CDR3 consists of 14 residues. Germline V CDR1 and CDR2: GTSNPN, SVGIG (reference sequence). The CDR3, as DNA: TGTGCCTGGAGTGGGGAGCAGCCAGTGGGAGGCTACACCTTC. Translating it yields CAWSGEQPVGGYTF.

The rearrangement uses TRBV25-1 and TRBJ2-1, with 11 positions matching TRBD1. V lost 7 bases to trimming and J lost 15 bases; unmatched junction nucleotides: 8. From germline, CDR1 is MGHDK and CDR2 SYGVNS. The CDR3 has 12 residues. CDR3 nucleotide sequence: TGTGCCAGCAAAGCGGACAGGGGGCTGCGGTTCTTC. Translated: CASKADRGLRFF.

This chain uses TRBV5-1 with TRBJ2-5, with D perhaps TRBD1 (6 bases). Germline V gene lookup returns CDR1 SGHRS and CDR2 YFSETQ. This CDR3 comprises 14 residues. V was clipped by 0 bases and J by 4 bases, with 10 bases between them. CDR3 sequence: CASSLDRRGETQYF. The CDR3 coding sequence is TGCGCCAGCAGCTTGGACCGCAGGGGAGAGACCCAGTACTTC.

The chain combines TRBV7-6 with TRBJ1-4; 7 bases match TRBD1. V lost 2 bases to trimming and J lost 4 bases; unmatched junction nucleotides: 7. The CDR3 runs 16 residues. Germline V gene lookup returns CDR1 SGHVS and CDR2 FNYEAQ. DNA of the CDR3: TGTGCCAGCAGCTTAACACCGGGACAGAATAATGAAAAACTGTTTTTT. This translates into CASSLTPGQNNEKLFF.

The chain is built from TRBV5-1 and TRBJ1-4, with D possibly TRBD1 on 5 matching bases. V was cut by 0 bases and J by 5 bases, with 8 bases left in between. CDR1 is SGHRS and CDR2 is YFSETQ in the germline V gene. The length of the CDR3 is 14 residues. The CDR3 region is CASSLVGANEKLFF. CDR3 DNA sequence: TGCGCCAGCAGCTTGGTAGGGGCAAATGAAAAACTGTTTTTT. Drawing the rest from reference TRBV5-1 and TRBJ1-4, the complete variable domain is KAGVTQTPRYLIKTRGQQVTLSCSPISGHRSVSWYQQTPGQGLQFLFEYFSETQRNKGNFPGRFSGRQFSNSRSEMNVSTLELGDSALYLCASSLVGANEKLFFGSGTQLSVL.

Written as DNA, the CDR3 is TGTGCCAGCTCACCGATGCAGGGTGCGACAGATACGCAGTATTTT. It codes for CASSPMQGATDTQYF. The chain carries TRBV18 and TRBJ2-3; the D gene is possibly TRBD1 (5 bases). V lost 3 bases to trimming and J lost 3 bases, with 13 bases between them. Germline V lookup: CDR1 KGHSH, CDR2 LQKENI. The CDR3 is 15 amino acids.

The chain employs TRBV11-2 and TRBJ1-5, with no clear D. The V end was cut by 2 bases, the J end by 5 bases, with 7 bases between. The CDR3 has 13 residues. Germline V gene data show CDR1 as SGHAT and CDR2 as FQNNGV. CDR3 loop: CASSLTGYQPQHF. The CDR3 nucleotides read TGTGCCAGCAGCTTAACCGGGTATCAGCCCCAGCATTTT.

The chain recombines TRBV2 with TRBJ2-6; unclear D gene. Germline V CDR1 and CDR2: SNHLY, FYNNEI. The germline V and J ends were trimmed by 4 bases and 0 bases, with 10 bases remaining between them. This CDR3 contains 16 residues. The CDR3 DNA follows: TGTGCCAGCAGTGTATCTGGTCTCTCTGGGGCCAACGTCCTGACTTTC. As protein: CASSVSGLSGANVLTF. Using reference TRBV2 and TRBJ2-6 for the parts outside the CDR3, the full variable domain is EPEVTQTPSHQVTQMGQEVILRCVPISNHLYFYWYRQILGQKVEFLVSFYNNEISEKSEIFDDQFSVERPDGSNFTLKIRSTKLEDSAMYFCASSVSGLSGANVLTFGAGSRLTVL.

The chain recombines TRBV7-9 with TRBJ1-5; the D gene is possibly TRBD1 (5 bases). The germline gives CDR1 SEHNR, CDR2 FQNEAQ (reference sequence). The CDR3 has 17 amino acids. Trimming pared 2 bases from V and 1 base from J, leaving 15 bases between. The CDR3 reads CASSLQGRAGSNQPQHF. In DNA form, the CDR3 reads TGTGCCAGCAGCTTACAGGGCCGGGCTGGAAGCAATCAGCCCCAGCATTTT.

V is TRBV18 and J is TRBJ1-2, with 8 nucleotides matching TRBD1. This CDR3 is built from 16 residues. Germline assignment: CDR1 KGHSH and CDR2 LQKENI. The trim removed 5 bases at V and 0 bases at J, leaving 8 bases unmatched. The chain's CDR3 is CASSATGAFSNYGYTF. The CDR3, as DNA: TGTGCCAGCTCAGCGACAGGGGCGTTTTCTAACTATGGCTACACCTTC.

The J gene is TRBJ1-1, the V gene TRBV5-4, with D maybe TRBD1 (6 bases). V was trimmed by 0 bases and J by 7 bases, leaving 13 bases between them. The CDR3 extends over 14 amino acids. The germline V gene has CDR1 SGHNT and CDR2 YYREEE (reference sequence). The CDR3 sequence: CASSLVGGWGEAFF. As DNA, the CDR3 is TGTGCCAGCAGCTTGGTAGGGGGTTGGGGTGAAGCTTTCTTT.

This clone was recorded a few times. This chain joins TRBV5-4 and TRBJ2-4, with D tentatively TRBD2 (6 bases). From germline, CDR1 is SGHNT and CDR2 YYREEE (reference sequence). CDR3 length: 15 amino acids. Trimming cost V 3 bases and J 3 bases, with 13 bases left between them. The CDR3 DNA reads as TGTGCCAGCAGCTCCCTGGGGGGAGACAAAAACATTCAGTACTTC. Translated: CASSSLGGDKNIQYF.

The chain is built from TRBV5-1 and TRBJ2-5, with a tentative D call TRBD1 (6 bases). The V gene's germline CDR1 is SGHRS and CDR2 YFSETQ. The length of the CDR3 is 12 residues. V dropped 7 bases and J dropped 5 bases, with 12 bases sitting between them. As DNA, the CDR3 is TGCGCCAGCCGGGCTAGGGGGGAGACCCAGTACTTC. It encodes CASRARGETQYF.

The chain links TRBV27 to TRBJ2-1, with D possibly TRBD2 on 5 matching bases. The length of the CDR3 is 14 residues. Germline V gene lookup returns CDR1 MNHEY and CDR2 SMNVEV (reference sequence). V was clipped by 2 bases and J by 6 bases, with 11 bases between them. The CDR3 DNA reads as TGTGCCAGCAGTTTACCAGGACTCCCCAATGAGCAGTTCTTC. This sequence encodes CASSLPGLPNEQFF.

For this clone: Germline and junction disagree at one end, which may indicate a read error. The chain has TRBV7-6 and TRBJ1-2, with TRBD1 as a possible D gene (5 bases). Germline values: CDR1 SGHVS, CDR2 FNYEAQ. The CDR3 consists of 14 residues. CDR3 sequence (DNA): TGTGCCAGCACCTTAGGGACCGGTGGGGATGGCTACACCTTC. Amino acid sequence: CASTLGTGGDGYTF. Together with reference TRBV7-6 and TRBJ1-2, the CDR3 gives the full variable domain: GAGVSQSPRYKVTKRGQDVALRCDPISGHVSLYWYRQALGQGPEFLTYFNYEAQQDKSGLPNDRFSAERPEGSISTLTIQRTEQRDSAMYRCASTLGTGGDGYTFGSGTRLTVV.

By its share, this clone is medium-sized (0.01 to 0.1%). The chain couples TRBV6-5 to TRBJ1-1, with D unresolved. V was pared by 6 bases and J by 2 bases, with 4 bases between. The V gene's germline CDR1 is MNHEY and CDR2 SVGAGI. The length of the CDR3 is 11 residues. The CDR3 nucleotides are TGTGCCAGCAGGATAAACACTGAAGCTTTCTTT. This translates into CASRINTEAFF.

This chain uses TRBV5-8 with TRBJ2-5; 9 bases map to TRBD1. Germline CDR1 is SGHTS and CDR2 is YDEGEE. The junction had 9 bases not matched to a gene; V was cut back by 4 bases and J by 5 bases. This CDR3 comprises 15 residues. The CDR3 here is CASSRGQGSGETQYF. CDR3 nucleotide sequence: TGTGCCAGCAGCCGTGGACAGGGGAGTGGGGAGACCCAGTACTTC.